The 23 T cell receptor beta chains reported below all come from one sample, sequenced in a study of blood T cell repertoires in COVID-19. Sequencing used immunoSEQ multiplex PCR; TCRdb keeps in-frame clones, though not all of them. This table has just over 200,000 clones, 60% to 85% appearing once. Sequencing was carried out using peripheral blood. The receptors here all came from a woman in her 70s with acute or convalescent COVID-19.

This clone was seen a handful of times. The gene calls are TRBV6-5 and TRBJ2-5; the match to TRBD2 covers 7 bases. V shed 2 bases and J 5 bases; nucleotides not matched to a gene: 11. Germline values: CDR1 MNHEY, CDR2 SVGAGI. CDR3 length equals 16 residues. CDR3 DNA sequence: TGTGCCAGCAGTTACGACTTACGCGGGAGAGGTGAGACCCAGTACTTC. It encodes CASSYDLRGRGETQYF.

The V gene is TRBV5-4, the J gene TRBJ2-1, with TRBD2 matching 7 bases. Germline V gene sequence: CDR1 SGHNT, CDR2 YYREEE (reference sequence). The CDR3 is 15 amino acids. J gave up 3 bases and V 4 bases, and 7 bases lay outside the gene matches. CDR3 DNA sequence: TGTGCCAGCAGCCCCGGTCTAGCGGACTACAATGAGCAGTTCTTC. It yields the protein CASSPGLADYNEQFF.

V usage is TRBV10-3 and J usage is TRBJ1-2; 7 positions match TRBD1. There are 14 residues in the CDR3. The germline CDR1 and CDR2 sequences are ENHRY and SYGVKD. The V gene end was trimmed by 11 bases and the J gene end by 4 bases; junction bases not matched to a gene: 13. This CDR3 is CAGLREGDSYGYTF. Here the CDR3 DNA reads TGTGCCGGACTAAGAGAAGGGGACAGCTATGGCTACACCTTC.

CDR3 loop: CASSPMRAQYNEQFF. The CDR3 DNA follows: TGTGCCAGCTCACCAATGAGGGCCCAATACAATGAGCAGTTCTTC. The rearrangement links TRBV18 to TRBJ2-1; TRBD2 is a possible D gene (5 bases). V was cut by 2 bases and J by 4 bases, with 12 bases left in between. Germline V CDR1 and CDR2: KGHSH, LQKENI. CDR3 length equals 15 residues.

The chain employs TRBV27 and TRBJ2-1; the match to TRBD2 covers 7 bases. This CDR3 is built from 15 residues. V shed 3 bases, J shed 2 bases, and the junction held 4 bases outside the gene matches. Germline assignment: CDR1 MNHEY and CDR2 SMNVEV (reference sequence). The CDR3 region has the DNA TGTGCCAGCAGTTTGGCGGGAGTGCCCTACAATGAGCAGTTCTTC. Translation: CASSLAGVPYNEQFF.

V usage is TRBV2 and J usage is TRBJ1-2; 7 nucleotides align to TRBD1. V dropped 6 bases and J dropped 1; count of bases not matched to a gene: 8. CDR1 SNHLY and CDR2 FYNNEI come from the germline V gene. The CDR3 contains 15 residues. CDR3 coding DNA: TGTGCCAGCAGAGGGGACAGCTTTCTTAACTATGGCTACACCTTC. Its translation is CASRGDSFLNYGYTF.

Points on this clone: The junction and the germline gene differ at one end; a read error may be behind it. The J gene is TRBJ2-1, the V gene TRBV7-7, with D possibly TRBD2 on 8 matching bases. The CDR3 spans 13 residues. The germline V gene has CDR1 SSHAT and CDR2 FNYEAQ (reference sequence). CDR3 coding DNA: TGTGCTAGCAGCCCCGGGGGGGACAGTGAGCAGTTCTTC. Protein: CASSPGGDSEQFF.

The chain uses TRBV7-9 and TRBJ2-3; perhaps TRBD1 as D (5 bases). The V end lost 3 bases, the J end lost 0 bases, and 13 bases lay between the germline ends. Germline values: CDR1 SEHNR, CDR2 FQNEAQ (reference sequence). The CDR3 runs to 16 residues. The CDR3 nucleotides read TGTGCCAGCAGCTTTACCGACAGCTACAGCACAGATACGCAGTATTTT. This translates into CASSFTDSYSTDTQYF.

This chain links TRBV6-5 with TRBJ2-2, with 12 positions matching TRBD1. The CDR3 extends over 15 amino acids. Unmatched junction bases numbered 7, after V lost 7 bases and J lost 7 bases. Looked up from germline, CDR1 is MNHEY and CDR2 is SVGAGI. The DNA of the CDR3 is TGTGCCAGCATGAGGGGACAGGGGGCGATCGGGGAGCTGTTTTTT. Its translation: CASMRGQGAIGELFF.

This clone was seen only a few times. V gene TRBV27 combines with J gene TRBJ2-1; TRBD2 agrees at 15 bases. The CDR3 consists of 17 residues. With 8 bases clipped from V and 2 bases from J, the junction kept 7 bases outside the gene matches. Germline values: CDR1 MNHEY, CDR2 SMNVEV (reference sequence). CDR3 protein: CASLPGLAGGAYNEQFF. For the CDR3, the DNA is TGTGCCAGCCTCCCGGGACTAGCGGGAGGTGCCTACAATGAGCAGTTCTTC.

The rearrangement joins TRBV2 to TRBJ2-1; D is unclear. The germline V gene encodes CDR1 SNHLY and CDR2 FYNNEI. The germline V and J ends were trimmed by 7 bases and 0 bases, with 13 bases remaining between them. There are 15 residues in the CDR3. Written as DNA, the CDR3 is TGTGCCAGCAATAGTTGGGCGAGCTCCTACAATGAGCAGTTCTTC. It is translated as CASNSWASSYNEQFF.

The J gene is TRBJ2-3, the V gene TRBV5-1; TRBD2 matches 8 bases. The CDR3 is 15 residues long. CDR1 and CDR2 (germline): SGHRS, YFSETQ. After removal of 2 bases from V and 4 bases from J, the junction contained 6 bases not matched to a gene. CDR3 DNA sequence: TGCGCCAGCAGCTTTCGACTAGCGAAGGCAGATACGCAGTATTTT. It yields the protein CASSFRLAKADTQYF.

The chain couples TRBV6-1 to TRBJ1-1; 9 nucleotides match TRBD1. Per the germline V gene, CDR1 is MNHNS and CDR2 is SASEGT. The CDR3 length is 15 residues. V gave up 5 bases and J gave up 4 bases; unmatched junction bases: 8. The DNA for the CDR3 is TGTGCCAGCAGTCGCCCGGGACAGGGCTCCACTGAAGCTTTCTTT. Protein product: CASSRPGQGSTEAFF.

This rearrangement joins TRBV10-3 to TRBJ2-6; TRBD2 matches at 7 bases. The CDR3 runs to 14 residues. CDR1 and CDR2 (germline): ENHRY, SYGVKD. J was trimmed by 3 bases and V by 8 bases; bases with no gene match: 4. In nucleotides, the CDR3 is TGTGCCATCTTAGGGACTATTGGGGCCAACGTCCTGACTTTC. It translates to CAILGTIGANVLTF.

This clone occurred once. The chain has TRBV28 and TRBJ1-6; tentatively, D is TRBD1 (6 bases). This CDR3 has 13 residues. Germline V gene lookup returns CDR1 MDHEN and CDR2 SYDVKM. V lost 7 bases and J 10 bases, leaving 14 bases between the germline ends. CDR3 protein: CASTSGDASPLHF. The CDR3 DNA is TGTGCCAGCACTTCAGGGGACGCCTCACCCCTCCACTTT.

The J gene is TRBJ2-5, the V gene TRBV5-6; D perhaps matches TRBD2 (6 bases). There are 16 residues in the CDR3. V lost 0 bases, J lost 4 bases, and 16 bases lay in between. The germline V gene encodes CDR1 SGHDT and CDR2 YYEEEE. The CDR3 DNA reads TGTGCCAGCAGCTTGGTTAGCGGAAGAGGTAGAGAGACCCAGTACTTC. Translation gives CASSLVSGRGRETQYF.

The chain uses TRBV11-2 and TRBJ2-7, with 9 bases matching TRBD2. Germline CDR1 SGHAT, CDR2 FQNNGV. Trimming took 1 base from V and 6 from J; bases not matched to a gene: 7. The CDR3 length is 15 residues. CDR3 in DNA: TGTGCCAGCAGCTTAGGGGGTAGCGGGAGCGGCGAGCAGTACTTC. It is translated as CASSLGGSGSGEQYF.

The chain joins TRBV16 to TRBJ1-6; no clear D gene. Germline assignment: CDR1 KGHSY and CDR2 FQNENV. This CDR3 region has 14 residues. Trimming cost V 2 bases and J 7 bases, with 9 bases left between them. CDR3 coding DNA: TGTGCCAGCAGCCAAGCAGGTTCAAATTCACCCCTCCACTTT. It is translated as CASSQAGSNSPLHF.

V is TRBV6-1 and J is TRBJ2-5; 10 bases agree with TRBD1. Per germline, CDR1 MNHNS and CDR2 SASEGT. V was pared by 1 base and J by 4 bases, with 6 bases of the junction left unmatched. CDR3 length equals 16 residues. This CDR3 reads CASSEGVRTGGETQYF. CDR3 nucleotides: TGTGCCAGCAGTGAAGGCGTCCGGACAGGGGGAGAGACCCAGTACTTC.

The chain combines TRBV27 with TRBJ2-1; 7 bases agree with TRBD1. Germline trimming cut 5 bases from V and 0 bases from J; bases unmatched to any gene: 10. There are 17 residues in the CDR3. CDR1 is MNHEY, CDR2 SMNVEV, per germline (reference sequence). The CDR3 is CASSAKDRRYSYNEQFF. The CDR3 DNA sequence: TGTGCCAGCAGTGCCAAGGACAGGAGGTACTCCTACAATGAGCAGTTCTTC.

Concerning this clone itself: Other DNA sequences from this sample encode an identical CDR3 as well. The rearrangement uses TRBV5-1 and TRBJ2-7; D uncertain. V was pared by 1 base and J by 4 bases, with 6 bases between. The germline V gene encodes CDR1 SGHRS and CDR2 YFSETQ. The CDR3 is 12 residues long. The CDR3 here is CASSLPSYEQYF. CDR3 DNA: TGCGCCAGCAGCTTGCCGTCTTACGAGCAGTACTTC.

The rearrangement links TRBV10-3 to TRBJ2-2, with 9 bases matching TRBD2. The CDR3 is 16 residues long. In germline, CDR1 is ENHRY, CDR2 SYGVKD. Trimming removed 3 bases from V and 1 base from J; junction bases left unmatched: 3. This chain's CDR3 is CAISERLAENTGELFF. DNA for the CDR3: TGTGCCATCAGTGAACGACTAGCGGAGAACACCGGGGAGCTGTTTTTT.

This clone appeared many times. V and J are TRBV28 and TRBJ1-5; D is possibly TRBD1 (6 bases). In germline, CDR1 is MDHEN, CDR2 SYDVKM. V lost 6 bases, J lost 0 bases, and 9 bases lay in between. The CDR3 is 14 amino acids. The DNA of the CDR3 is TGTGCCAGCAGCAACAGGGCTAGCAATCAGCCCCAGCATTTT. Its translation is CASSNRASNQPQHF. Looking up the rest from reference TRBV28 and TRBJ1-5 gives the full variable domain: DVKVTQSSRYLVKRTGEKVFLECVQDMDHENMFWYRQDPGLGLRLIYFSYDVKMKEKGDIPEGYSVSREKKERFSLILESASTNQTSMYLCASSNRASNQPQHFGDGTRLSIL.